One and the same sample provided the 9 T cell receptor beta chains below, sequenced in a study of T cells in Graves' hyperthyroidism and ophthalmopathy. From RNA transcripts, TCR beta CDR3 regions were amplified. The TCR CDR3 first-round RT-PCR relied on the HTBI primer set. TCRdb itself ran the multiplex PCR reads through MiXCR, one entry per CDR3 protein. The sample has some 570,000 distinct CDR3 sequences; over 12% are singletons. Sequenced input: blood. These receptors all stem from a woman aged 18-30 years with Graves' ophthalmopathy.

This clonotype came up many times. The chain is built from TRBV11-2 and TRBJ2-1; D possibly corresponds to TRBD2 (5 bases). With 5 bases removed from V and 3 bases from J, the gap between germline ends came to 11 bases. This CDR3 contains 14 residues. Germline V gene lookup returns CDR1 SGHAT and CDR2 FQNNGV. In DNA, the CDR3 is TGTGCCAGCAGCGGACTTAAGGGCTACAATGAGCAGTTCTTC. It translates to CASSGLKGYNEQFF. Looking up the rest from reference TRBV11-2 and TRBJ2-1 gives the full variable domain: EAGVAQSPRYKIIEKRQSVAFWCNPISGHATLYWYQQILGQGPKLLIQFQNNGVVDDSQLPKDRFSAERLKGVDSTLKIQPAKLEDSAVYLCASSGLKGYNEQFFGPGTRLTVL.

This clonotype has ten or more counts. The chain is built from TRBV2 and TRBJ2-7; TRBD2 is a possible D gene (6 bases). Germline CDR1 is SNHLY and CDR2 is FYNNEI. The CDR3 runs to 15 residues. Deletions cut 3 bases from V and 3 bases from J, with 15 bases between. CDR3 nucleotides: TGTGCCAGCAGTGATCGGTTAACGGGAGACTACGAGCAGTACTTC. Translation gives CASSDRLTGDYEQYF.

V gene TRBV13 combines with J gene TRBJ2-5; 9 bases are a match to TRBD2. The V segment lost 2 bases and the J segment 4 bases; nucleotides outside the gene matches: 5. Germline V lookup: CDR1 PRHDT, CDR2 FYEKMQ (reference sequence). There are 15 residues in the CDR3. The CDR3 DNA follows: TGTGCCAGCAGCTTAATCCAAGCGGGGGGAGAGACCCAGTACTTC. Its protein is CASSLIQAGGETQYF.

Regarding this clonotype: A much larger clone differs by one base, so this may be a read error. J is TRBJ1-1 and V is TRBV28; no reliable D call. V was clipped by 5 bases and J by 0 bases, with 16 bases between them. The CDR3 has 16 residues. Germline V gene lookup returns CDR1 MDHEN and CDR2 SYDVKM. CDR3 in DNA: TGTGCCAGCAGTCTCTACCTCGGCGGGGTGAACACTGAAGCTTTCTTT. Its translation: CASSLYLGGVNTEAFF.

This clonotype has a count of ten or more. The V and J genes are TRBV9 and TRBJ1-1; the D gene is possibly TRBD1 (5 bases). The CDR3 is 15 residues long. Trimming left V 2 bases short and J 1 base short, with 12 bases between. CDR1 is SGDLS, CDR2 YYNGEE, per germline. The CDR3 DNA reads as TGTGCCAGCAGCGTGGAATTGGGGGAGAACACTGAAGCTTTCTTT. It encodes CASSVELGENTEAFF. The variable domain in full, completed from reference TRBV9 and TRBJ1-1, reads DSGVTQTPKHLITATGQRVTLRCSPRSGDLSVYWYQQSLDQGLQFLIQYYNGEERAKGNILERFSAQQFPDLHSELNLSSLELGDSALYFCASSVELGENTEAFFGQGTRLTVV.

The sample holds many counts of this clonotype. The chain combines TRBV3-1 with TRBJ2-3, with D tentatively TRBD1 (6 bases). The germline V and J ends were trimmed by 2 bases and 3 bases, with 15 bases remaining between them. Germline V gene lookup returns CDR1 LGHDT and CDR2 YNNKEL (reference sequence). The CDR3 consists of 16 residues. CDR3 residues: CASSQPQGGETDTQYF. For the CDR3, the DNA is TGTGCCAGCAGCCAACCACAGGGCGGAGAAACAGATACGCAGTATTTT.

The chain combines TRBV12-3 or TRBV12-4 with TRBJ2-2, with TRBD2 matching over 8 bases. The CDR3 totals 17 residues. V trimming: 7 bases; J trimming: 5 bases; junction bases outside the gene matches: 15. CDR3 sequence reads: CASTLASGLSATGELFF. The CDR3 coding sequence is TGTGCCAGCACCCTCGCTAGCGGGTTGTCGGCAACCGGGGAGCTGTTTTTT.

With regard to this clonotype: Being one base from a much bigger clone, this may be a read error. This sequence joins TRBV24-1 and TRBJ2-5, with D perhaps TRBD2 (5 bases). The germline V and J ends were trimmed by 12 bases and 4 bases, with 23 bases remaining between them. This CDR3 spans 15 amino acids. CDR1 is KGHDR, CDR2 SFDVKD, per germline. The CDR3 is CAGSGNYVRGETQYF. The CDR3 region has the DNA TGTGCCGGATCGGGGAACTACGTAAGAGGAGAGACCCAGTACTTC.

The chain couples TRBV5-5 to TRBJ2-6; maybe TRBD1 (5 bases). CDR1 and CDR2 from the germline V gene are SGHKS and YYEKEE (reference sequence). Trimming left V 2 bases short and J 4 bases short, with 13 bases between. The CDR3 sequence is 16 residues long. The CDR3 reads CASSFSPGIGANVLTF. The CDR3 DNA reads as TGTGCCAGCAGCTTCTCCCCAGGGATCGGGGCCAACGTCCTGACTTTC.